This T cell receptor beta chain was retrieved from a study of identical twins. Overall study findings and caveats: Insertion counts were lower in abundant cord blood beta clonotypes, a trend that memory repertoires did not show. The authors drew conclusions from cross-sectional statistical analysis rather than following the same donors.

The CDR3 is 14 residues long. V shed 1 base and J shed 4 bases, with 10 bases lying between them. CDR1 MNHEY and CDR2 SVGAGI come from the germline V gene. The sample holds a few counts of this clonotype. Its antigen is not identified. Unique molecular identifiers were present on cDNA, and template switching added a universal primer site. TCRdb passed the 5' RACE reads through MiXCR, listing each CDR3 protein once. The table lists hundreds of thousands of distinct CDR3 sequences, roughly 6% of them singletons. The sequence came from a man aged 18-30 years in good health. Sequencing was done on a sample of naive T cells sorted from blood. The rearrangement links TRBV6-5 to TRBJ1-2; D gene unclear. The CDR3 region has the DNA TGTGCCAGCAGTTACTTGGCCACGGGCTATGGCTACACCTTC. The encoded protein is CASSYLATGYGYTF.